This T cell receptor (beta chain) was found in a study of cytomegalovirus exposure and HLA in healthy donors. The CDR3 consists of 15 residues. Germline CDR1 and CDR2: LNHDA and SQIVND (reference sequence). V lost 2 bases and J lost 3, with 14 bases in between. Study-wide results and limits: Later genetic work tied a missense DCLRE1C variant to beta-chain V and J trimming. Earlier analysis found most TCR beta V segments productive about 90% or about 30% of the time. The study carried out a later analysis of TCR beta sequences. It associated approximately 16,000 of them with specific HLA alleles at a false discovery rate of 0.05.

Points on this clone: Its matching antigen is unknown.

Vbeta (60) and Jbeta (13) primers were used in the PCR. Assay: immunoSEQ multiplex PCR; the TCRdb copy retains only in-frame clones and omits some. Here the sample spans approximately 160,000 clones, 75% to 80% being singletons. The receptor was isolated from a woman aged 40-49 years in good health and CMV-seropositive. This rearrangement joins TRBV19 to TRBJ2-7, with D tentatively TRBD2 (6 bases). The sequencing input was PBMCs. The CDR3 nucleotides are TGTGCCAGTAGTATAACGGGCGGGATGATCTACGAGCAGTACTTC. It translates to CASSITGGMIYEQYF.